This is a list of T cell receptor beta chains from one sample in a study of cytomegalovirus exposure and HLA in healthy donors. Sequencing used immunoSEQ multiplex PCR; TCRdb keeps in-frame clones, though not all of them. This sample has tens of thousands of clones, with around 76% found just once. Specimen: PBMCs. The source of these receptors is a man aged 35-49 years in good health and CMV-seronegative. Both conserved end residues are trimmed from each CDR3. Clone size is stated in some rows and not others, as once, few, many or a class when expanded.

>TRBV9|TRBJ2-7|.
ASSFGGASAGYEQY
>TRBV28|TRBJ1-2|.
ASSLATAYGYT
>TRBV29-1|TRBJ2-1|.
SVAATSGRRYEQF
>TRBV10-1|TRBJ2-7|.
ASSAGTNYYEQY
>TRBV19|TRBJ2-3|.
ASSWSSSTDTQY
>TRBV7-7|TRBJ2-1|.
ASSFGTGDEQF
>TRBV5-1|TRBJ2-2|.
ASSDRTGRTGELF
>TRBV27|TRBJ1-4|.
ASSKGYATNEKLF
>TRBV28|TRBJ2-3|.
ASSPRGGSTDTQY
>TRBV29-1|TRBJ1-3|.
SVSGHSGNTIY
>TRBV27|TRBJ2-3|.
ASRAEAADTQY
>TRBV10-2|TRBJ2-7|.
ASSLLAGYYEQY
>TRBV5-1|TRBJ2-6|.
ASSRGLAGAGANGLT
>TRBV29-1|TRBJ2-1|few
SVAGTGTYNEQF
>TRBV27|TRBJ2-7|.
ASSLSIGEVADYEQY
>TRBV6-5|TRBJ2-1|few
ASSYSRREAGEQF
>TRBV27|TRBJ2-2|.
ASSLRAGGGNGELF
>TRBV30|TRBJ2-2|.
AWRAPSRIGELF
>TRBV7-9|TRBJ1-3|once
ASSLADRVNTIY
>TRBV9|TRBJ2-1|.
ASSPGQSSYNEQF
>TRBV6-1|TRBJ2-7|.
ASRSGTGTYEQY
>TRBV7-8|TRBJ2-3|.
ASSSGLGGRGTDTQY
>TRBV5-6|TRBJ2-1|.
ASSSIQGSSYNEQF
>TRBV14|TRBJ1-6|.
ASSHVQANSPLH
>TRBV7-9|TRBJ1-4|few
ASSLRQGEKLF
>TRBV7-9|TRBJ1-2|.
ASSSRGVGGYT
>TRBV18|TRBJ2-2|.
ASSPQQQMHTGELF
>TRBV28|TRBJ2-7|.
ASSFQVIGSYEQY
>TRBV12-5|TRBJ2-7|.
ASGRDFYEQY
>TRBV18|TRBJ1-1|.
ASSPSGGTLWGAF
>TRBV18|TRBJ1-4|.
ASSLSRTATGVNEKLF
>TRBV6-5|TRBJ1-2|.
ASSSQGFYGYT
>TRBV11-2|TRBJ1-5|few
ASSLDRDQPQH
>TRBV6-1|TRBJ2-7|.
ASSLLAREQY
>TRBV11-2|TRBJ2-7|.
ASSRGRLAGVSAYEQY
>TRBV29-1|TRBJ2-1|once
SVEHSSYNEQF
>TRBV6-5|TRBJ1-6|.
ASSYTQSRGRSPLH
>TRBV28|TRBJ1-5|few
ASRGANSNQPQH
>TRBV19|TRBJ1-5|.
ASSIGRDQPQH
>TRBV11-2|TRBJ2-5|few
ASSLAFNLQETQY
>TRBV19|TRBJ2-6|.
ASSIVPGSGANVLT
>TRBV12-5|TRBJ2-1|.
ASGSTPGQEAYNEQF